A selection of T cell receptor beta chains follows, all from one sample in a study of identical twins. TCRdb reanalysed the 5' RACE reads using MiXCR and keeps one entry per CDR3 protein. In the table there are about 900,000 distinct CDR3 sequences, around an eighth of which are singletons. This same sample was also part of a study on yellow fever vaccine responses in identical twins.

Sequenced: PBMCs. These receptors all stem from a woman younger than 30 in good health. The CDR3 runs from the conserved cysteine through the conserved F or W. Fields, in order: V gene, J gene, D gene, clone size, CDR3 protein, CDR3 DNA. The D gene is left open where the match is weak. The size entry is marked missing in some rows and otherwise reads once, few, many or a size class.

V: TRBV11-2
J: TRBJ2-1
D: NA
size: few
CDR3: CASSSAGGTYNEQFF
DNA: TGTGCCAGCAGCTCCGCCGGGGGAACCTACAATGAGCAGTTCTTC

V: TRBV7-9
J: TRBJ1-1
D: NA
size: NA
CDR3: CASSLLPNGDTEAFF
DNA: TGTGCCAGCAGCTTATTGCCGAATGGGGACACTGAAGCTTTCTTT

V: TRBV18
J: TRBJ1-1
D: NA
size: once
CDR3: CASSPTYGGDTEAFF
DNA: TGTGCCAGCTCACCAACCTACGGGGGGGACACTGAAGCTTTCTTT

V: TRBV5-1
J: TRBJ2-2
D: NA
size: NA
CDR3: CASRPHRQGNATGELFF
DNA: TGCGCCAGCAGGCCCCACAGGCAGGGTAACGCTACCGGGGAGCTGTTTTTT

V: TRBV5-6
J: TRBJ2-1
D: NA
size: few
CDR3: CASSSRIRPDSYNEQFF
DNA: TGTGCCAGCAGCAGCCGCATTCGACCCGACTCCTACAATGAGCAGTTCTTC

V: TRBV7-7
J: TRBJ2-5
D: NA
size: NA
CDR3: CASSLALTLSGAQETQYF
DNA: TGTGCCAGCAGCTTAGCCCTAACGCTTAGCGGAGCACAAGAGACCCAGTACTTC

V: TRBV15
J: TRBJ2-1
D: NA
size: once
CDR3: CATSRGTATNEQFF
DNA: TGTGCCACCAGCAGGGGTACGGCTACCAATGAGCAGTTCTTC

V: TRBV11-2
J: TRBJ1-1
D: NA
size: many
CDR3: CASSFGLVPTEAFF
DNA: TGTGCCAGCAGCTTTGGTTTGGTCCCAACTGAAGCTTTCTTT

V: TRBV24-1
J: TRBJ1-2
D: TRBD1
size: NA
CDR3: CATQTGTVVINYGYTF
DNA: TGTGCCACCCAGACCGGGACAGTGGTTATCAACTATGGCTACACCTTC

V: TRBV7-2
J: TRBJ1-3
D: NA
size: many
CDR3: CASSLMNSGNTIYF
DNA: TGTGCCAGCAGCCTGATGAACTCTGGAAACACCATATATTTT

V: TRBV25-1
J: TRBJ2-3
D: NA
size: few
CDR3: CASLLGDTQYF
DNA: TGTGCCAGCCTCCTAGGGGATACGCAGTATTTT

V: TRBV4-1
J: TRBJ2-4
D: TRBD2
size: NA
CDR3: CASSQDLREGLGNIQYF
DNA: TGCGCCAGCAGCCAAGATTTACGGGAGGGCCTCGGAAACATTCAGTACTTC

V: TRBV5-1
J: TRBJ2-1
D: NA
size: many
CDR3: CASSQGSSSYNEQFF
DNA: TGCGCCAGCAGCCAAGGGAGTAGCTCCTACAATGAGCAGTTCTTC

V: TRBV10-3
J: TRBJ2-1
D: TRBD2
size: many
CDR3: CAISESVAGGPRNEQFF
DNA: TGTGCCATCAGTGAGTCGGTAGCGGGGGGGCCGAGAAATGAGCAGTTCTTC

V: TRBV11-3
J: TRBJ2-3
D: TRBD1
size: NA
CDR3: CASSLEGTGGTDTQYF
DNA: TGTGCCAGCAGCTTAGAAGGGACAGGAGGCACAGATACGCAGTATTTT

V: TRBV12-3/TRBV12-4
J: TRBJ1-2
D: NA
size: NA
CDR3: CASSYQWDGYTF
DNA: TGTGCCAGCAGTTATCAATGGGATGGCTACACCTTC

V: TRBV5-1
J: TRBJ2-1
D: TRBD1
size: few
CDR3: CASRTHWDRNNVEQFF
DNA: TGCGCCAGCAGAACCCACTGGGACAGAAACAATGTCGAGCAGTTCTTC

V: TRBV12-3/TRBV12-4
J: TRBJ2-1
D: NA
size: few
CDR3: CASSFKGHGYNEQFF
DNA: TGTGCCAGCAGTTTTAAGGGTCACGGGTACAATGAGCAGTTCTTC

V: TRBV5-6
J: TRBJ1-2
D: NA
size: NA
CDR3: CASSVYRTGGLDYTF
DNA: TGTGCCAGCAGCGTTTACCGGACGGGAGGGCTTGACTACACCTTC

V: TRBV4-1
J: TRBJ1-1
D: TRBD1
size: NA
CDR3: CASSDGDRRNTEAFF
DNA: TGCGCCAGCAGCGACGGGGACAGGAGGAACACTGAAGCTTTCTTT

V: TRBV12-3/TRBV12-4
J: TRBJ1-6
D: NA
size: NA
CDR3: CASSFGGKGSPLHF
DNA: TGTGCCAGCAGTTTCGGGGGTAAGGGGTCACCCCTCCACTTT

V: TRBV5-1
J: TRBJ2-1
D: TRBD2
size: few
CDR3: CASSLNGNSGVPFF
DNA: TGCGCCAGCAGCTTGAATGGGAACAGCGGGGTCCCGTTCTTC

V: TRBV14
J: TRBJ1-6
D: NA
size: few
CDR3: CASSDRTEVMDSPLHF
DNA: TGTGCCAGCAGCGATAGAACCGAAGTCATGGATTCACCCCTCCACTTT

V: TRBV5-1
J: TRBJ2-1
D: TRBD2
size: NA
CDR3: CASSLDSLAGGRNEQFF
DNA: TGCGCCAGCAGCTTGGATTCCCTTGCGGGGGGGCGTAATGAGCAGTTCTTC

V: TRBV11-2
J: TRBJ2-7
D: TRBD2
size: few
CDR3: CASSLATSGRAEQYF
DNA: TGTGCCAGCAGCTTAGCAACTAGCGGGAGGGCCGAGCAGTACTTC

V: TRBV12-5
J: TRBJ2-3
D: NA
size: NA
CDR3: CASGLEGLDTQYF
DNA: TGTGCTAGTGGTTTAGAGGGGTTGGATACGCAGTATTTT

V: TRBV20-1
J: TRBJ1-1
D: NA
size: NA
CDR3: CSANHGDTEAFF
DNA: TGCAGTGCTAATCATGGAGACACTGAAGCTTTCTTT

V: TRBV5-1
J: TRBJ2-1
D: NA
size: few
CDR3: CASSSNFNEQFF
DNA: TGCGCCAGCAGCTCGAATTTTAATGAGCAGTTCTTC

V: TRBV10-3
J: TRBJ2-5
D: TRBD2
size: NA
CDR3: CAISLIAGGVETQYF
DNA: TGTGCCATCAGTCTGATAGCGGGTGGAGTGGAGACCCAGTACTTC

V: TRBV5-1
J: TRBJ2-1
D: TRBD1
size: few
CDR3: CASSLGGTGVNNEQFF
DNA: TGCGCCAGCAGCTTGGGGGGGACAGGGGTGAACAATGAGCAGTTCTTC

V: TRBV9
J: TRBJ2-2
D: NA
size: NA
CDR3: CASSVGGPSLKPGELFF
DNA: TGTGCCAGCAGCGTAGGAGGACCGAGCTTGAAACCCGGGGAGCTGTTTTTT

V: TRBV4-1
J: TRBJ2-1
D: TRBD1
size: few
CDR3: CASSQRTGDVNNEQFF
DNA: TGCGCCAGCAGCCAGAGGACAGGGGACGTCAACAATGAGCAGTTCTTC

V: TRBV6-2/TRBV6-3
J: TRBJ1-1
D: NA
size: few
CDR3: CATYTEQGQLFTEAFF
DNA: TGTGCCACTTACACCGAACAGGGACAACTTTTTACTGAAGCTTTCTTT

V: TRBV9
J: TRBJ2-2
D: NA
size: few
CDR3: CASSVGQISRELFF
DNA: TGTGCCAGCAGCGTAGGGCAGATAAGCCGGGAGCTGTTTTTT

V: TRBV2
J: TRBJ1-4
D: NA
size: NA
CDR3: CASRRQATNEKLFF
DNA: TGTGCCAGCAGGAGACAGGCAACTAATGAAAAACTGTTTTTT

V: TRBV5-1
J: TRBJ2-3
D: TRBD2
size: many
CDR3: CASSLELAGSTDTQYF
DNA: TGTGCCAGCAGCTTGGAGCTAGCGGGGTCCACAGATACGCAGTATTTT

V: TRBV10-3
J: TRBJ1-6
D: NA
size: many
CDR3: CAISPRAEESPLHF
DNA: TGTGCCATCAGTCCCCGGGCCGAAGAGTCACCCCTCCACTTT

V: TRBV10-1
J: TRBJ1-5
D: NA
size: few
CDR3: CASSESLKPQHF
DNA: TGCGCCAGCAGTGAGTCGTTGAAGCCCCAGCATTTT

V: TRBV12-3/TRBV12-4
J: TRBJ2-5
D: TRBD2
size: few
CDR3: CATRAGGPFETQYF
DNA: TGTGCCACGAGAGCGGGGGGGCCTTTTGAGACCCAGTACTTC

V: TRBV3-1
J: TRBJ2-1
D: TRBD2
size: NA
CDR3: CASSPIAGVFNEQFF
DNA: TGTGCCAGCAGCCCTATAGCGGGAGTTTTCAATGAGCAGTTCTTC

V: TRBV7-8
J: TRBJ2-1
D: NA
size: few
CDR3: CASSPGHLYNEQFF
DNA: TGTGCCAGCAGCCCTGGACACTTATACAATGAGCAGTTCTTC

V: TRBV19
J: TRBJ1-1
D: NA
size: NA
CDR3: CASSIDRMNTEAFF
DNA: TGTGCCAGTAGTATAGATCGGATGAACACTGAAGCTTTCTTT

V: TRBV12-3/TRBV12-4
J: TRBJ2-6
D: NA
size: many
CDR3: CASSLQGPGANVLTF
DNA: TGTGCCAGCAGTCTCCAGGGACCTGGGGCCAACGTCCTGACTTTC